A single sample is the source of the 8 T cell receptor beta chains below, sequenced in a study of T cell repertoires in cytomegalovirus infection. Antigens of these TCRs are unknown. TCRdb reanalysed the reads using MiXCR and keeps one entry per CDR3 protein. This table has about 770,000 distinct CDR3 sequences, around 29% appearing once. The sequencing used cultured CD8+ T cells from PBMCs, collected from culture after CMV antigen stimulation. Source of these receptors: a human donor in good health (CMV status not recorded). Some clones in this sample may be carry-over from other donors' samples.

This clonotype was found many times. The chain employs TRBV7-8 and TRBJ2-7, with 8 bases lining up with TRBD2. The CDR3 loop spans 14 amino acids. V was clipped by 3 bases and J by 4 bases; unmatched bases: 5. CDR1 is SGHVS and CDR2 is FQNEAQ in the germline V gene. CDR3 nucleotide sequence: TGTGCCAGCAGCTTCTTCAGCGGGGGTTACGAGCAGTACGTC. Residues: CASSFFSGGYEQYV.

This rearrangement joins TRBV5-4 to TRBJ1-5; no definite D call. This CDR3 is 12 amino acids long. The germline CDR1 and CDR2 sequences are SGHNT and YYREEE (reference sequence). V lost 4 bases and J lost 6, with 8 bases in between. DNA for the CDR3: TGTGCCAGCAGCGCCTGGGGTCAGCCCCAGCATTTT. This translates into CASSAWGQPQHF.

As to this clonotype: This may be a read error, as it is one base from a much larger clone. The V and J genes are TRBV7-6 and TRBJ2-1, with no clear D. Germline CDR1 SGHVS, CDR2 FNYEAQ. The CDR3 contains 13 residues. CDR3 region: CASSVASRNEQFF. The CDR3 DNA follows: TGTGCCAGCAGCGTAGCTAGTCGGAATGAGCAGTTCTTC.

This chain uses TRBV2 with TRBJ1-5; 9 positions match TRBD1. V shed 0 bases, J shed 4 bases, and the junction held 1 base outside the gene matches. The CDR3 spans 15 residues. Germline values: CDR1 SNHLY, CDR2 FYNNEI. CDR3 DNA: TGTGCCAGCAGTGAAGCGGACAGGGGAAATCAGCCCCAGCATTTT. It specifies CASSEADRGNQPQHF.

This clonotype has ten or more counts. Written as DNA, the CDR3 is TGTGCCAGCAGTTACGTAGCGGGGTTGCCGAATGAGCAGTTCTTC. Protein sequence: CASSYVAGLPNEQFF. The rearrangement links TRBV6-5 to TRBJ2-1; 8 bases match TRBD2. Germline CDR1 is MNHEY and CDR2 is SVGAGI. The CDR3 loop spans 15 amino acids. V gave up 2 bases and J gave up 7 bases; unmatched junction bases: 7.

J is TRBJ1-1 and V is TRBV20-1; D unresolved. V was trimmed by 1 base and J by 0 bases, leaving 9 bases between them. This CDR3 is built from 14 residues. Germline CDR1 is DFQATT and CDR2 is SNEGSKA (reference sequence). CDR3 in DNA: TGCAGTGCTAGAGGATCCAGTTTGAACACTGAAGCTTTCTTT. Its translation is CSARGSSLNTEAFF.

The sample holds many counts of this clonotype. The chain carries TRBV7-6 and TRBJ1-4, with D possibly being TRBD1 (5 bases). V lost 3 bases and J lost 8, with 10 bases in between. Germline assignment: CDR1 SGHVS and CDR2 FNYEAQ. The CDR3 extends over 13 amino acids. This CDR3 reads CASSFRAGEKLFF. The CDR3 nucleotides are TGTGCCAGCAGCTTCAGGGCAGGAGAAAAACTGTTTTTT.

This clonotype has at least ten counts. The chain employs TRBV7-2 and TRBJ1-2; D is perhaps TRBD1 (5 bases). Trimming removed 5 bases at V and 4 bases at J, with 14 bases between. The CDR3 is 14 amino acids. Germline-derived CDR1 and CDR2 are SGHTA and FQGNSA. CDR3 sequence reads: CASSPETARYGYTF. The CDR3 DNA follows: TGTGCCAGCAGCCCCGAGACAGCTCGCTATGGCTACACCTTC.